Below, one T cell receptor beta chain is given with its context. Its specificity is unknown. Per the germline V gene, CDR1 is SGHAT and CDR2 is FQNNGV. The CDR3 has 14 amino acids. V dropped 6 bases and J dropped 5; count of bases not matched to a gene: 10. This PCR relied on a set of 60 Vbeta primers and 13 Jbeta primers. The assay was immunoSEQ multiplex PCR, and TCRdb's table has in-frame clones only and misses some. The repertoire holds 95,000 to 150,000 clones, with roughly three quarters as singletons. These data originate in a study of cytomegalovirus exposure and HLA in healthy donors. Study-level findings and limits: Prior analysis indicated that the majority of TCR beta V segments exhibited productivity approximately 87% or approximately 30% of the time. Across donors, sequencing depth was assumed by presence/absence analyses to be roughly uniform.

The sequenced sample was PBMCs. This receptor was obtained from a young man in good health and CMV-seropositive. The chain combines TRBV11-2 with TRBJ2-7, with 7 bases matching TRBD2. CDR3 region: CASSSQRDGDEQYF. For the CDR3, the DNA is TGTGCCAGCAGTTCCCAGCGGGATGGGGACGAGCAGTACTTC.